The entry below describes one T cell receptor beta chain. The antigen is undetermined. The data were produced by immunoSEQ multiplex PCR, yet TCRdb's version contains in-frame clones alone and is incomplete. The sample records 300,000 to 400,000 clones, roughly nine tenths being singletons. This sample stems from a study of Ad26.COV2.S vaccination and SARS-CoV-2 variants. Study-wide results and limits: Spike-specific TCR breadth in vaccine recipients exceeded that seen in placebo recipients. Vaccine recipients and placebo recipients showed similar non-spike TCR breadth. Total T cell responses, in the TCR breadth and depth analyses, may have been underestimated. Spike-specific CD8+ and CD4+ T cell responses reportedly showed substantial breadth after vaccination.

The sample consisted of peripheral blood, taken after recovery from COVID-19. The sequence was obtained from a human donor who had recovered from COVID-19.

In nucleotides, the CDR3 is TGTGCCAGCAGCGTAGCTACTGGGAGGGGAGGAAGATATGGCTACACCTTC. Translated: CASSVATGRGGRYGYTF. The V call is TRBV9, the J call TRBJ1-2, with a weak D call TRBD1 (5 bases). The CDR3 is made up of 17 amino acids. V was pared by 0 bases and J by 5 bases, with 20 bases between. Germline-derived CDR1 and CDR2 are SGDLS and YYNGEE.